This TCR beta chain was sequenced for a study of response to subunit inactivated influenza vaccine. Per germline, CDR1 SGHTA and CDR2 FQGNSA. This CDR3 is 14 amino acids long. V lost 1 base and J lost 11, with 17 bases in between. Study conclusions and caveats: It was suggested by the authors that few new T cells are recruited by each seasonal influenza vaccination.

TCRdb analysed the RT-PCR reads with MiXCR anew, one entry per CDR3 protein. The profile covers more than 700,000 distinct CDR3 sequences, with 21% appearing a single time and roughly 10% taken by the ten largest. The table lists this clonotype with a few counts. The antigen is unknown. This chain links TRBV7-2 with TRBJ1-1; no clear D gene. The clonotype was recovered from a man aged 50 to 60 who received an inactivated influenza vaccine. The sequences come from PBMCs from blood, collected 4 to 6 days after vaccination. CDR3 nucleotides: TGTGCCAGCAGCTTAGACAGTCTTATGGTTTTGGCTTTCTTT. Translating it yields CASSLDSLMVLAFF.